The 27 T cell receptor beta chains listed next were all sequenced from one sample in a study of blood T cell repertoires in COVID-19. Method: immunoSEQ multiplex PCR; TCRdb's copy keeps in-frame clones and lacks some. The repertoire holds about 170,000 clones, with 85% to 90% as singletons. The sample comprised peripheral blood. Receptor source: a woman in her fifties or sixties with COVID-19, enrolled during active disease.

V gene TRBV19 combines with J gene TRBJ2-7, with D maybe TRBD2 (5 bases). The germline V and J ends were trimmed by 7 bases and 6 bases, with 13 bases remaining between them. Germline-derived CDR1 and CDR2 are LNHDA and SQIVND (reference sequence). The CDR3 length is 12 residues. In nucleotides, the CDR3 is TGTGCCAGTACTAGGGAGACGGGCGAGCAGTACTTC. It specifies CASTRETGEQYF. Drawing the rest from reference TRBV19 and TRBJ2-7, the complete variable domain is DGGITQSPKYLFRKEGQNVTLSCEQNLNHDAMYWYRQDPGQGLRLIYYSQIVNDFQKGDIAEGYSVSREKKESFPLTVTSAQKNPTAFYLCASTRETGEQYFGPGTRLTVT.

The rearrangement joins TRBV24-1 to TRBJ2-6, with a weak D call TRBD1 (6 bases). V was shortened by 9 bases and J by 1 base, with 6 bases between the two germline ends. The CDR3 contains 13 residues. Per the germline V gene, CDR1 is KGHDR and CDR2 is SFDVKD. For the CDR3, the DNA is TGTGCCACCGGACAGTCTGGGGCCAACGTCCTGACTTTC. Amino acids: CATGQSGANVLTF.

This clone was seen just once. The J gene is TRBJ1-2, the V gene TRBV27; D might be TRBD1 (6 bases). Per germline, CDR1 MNHEY and CDR2 SMNVEV (reference sequence). V lost 3 bases and J 4 bases, leaving 18 bases between the germline ends. There are 16 residues in the CDR3. The CDR3 region is CASSFDPDRAFYGYTF. The CDR3 DNA reads TGTGCCAGCAGTTTCGATCCGGACAGAGCCTTCTATGGCTACACCTTC.

The chain carries TRBV19 and TRBJ1-5; maybe TRBD1 (5 bases). The germline V and J ends were trimmed by 3 bases and 5 bases, with 14 bases remaining between them. The germline V gene has CDR1 LNHDA and CDR2 SQIVND (reference sequence). The CDR3 sequence is 15 residues long. The CDR3 sequence: CASSIQFTRDQPQHF. The DNA for the CDR3 is TGTGCCAGTAGTATTCAGTTTACCAGGGATCAGCCCCAGCATTTT.

This clone turned up a few times. This sequence joins TRBV6-2 or TRBV6-3 and TRBJ1-1; 7 positions agree with TRBD1. V lost 5 bases to trimming and J lost 1 base; unmatched junction nucleotides: 4. CDR3 length: 14 residues. Germline-derived CDR1 and CDR2 are MNHEY and SVGEGT. CDR3 region: CASSRDSKNTEAFF. The CDR3 bases are TGTGCCAGCAGTAGGGACAGCAAGAACACTGAAGCTTTCTTT.

The chain couples TRBV28 to TRBJ1-5; weak D call: TRBD1 (5 bases). Trimming removed 6 bases at V and 4 bases at J, with 13 bases between. CDR1 MDHEN and CDR2 SYDVKM come from the germline V gene. This CDR3 comprises 14 residues. The CDR3 sequence is CASRYPGPNQPQHF. CDR3 bases: TGTGCCAGCAGGTATCCAGGGCCGAATCAGCCCCAGCATTTT. The complete variable domain, with remaining parts taken from reference TRBV28 and TRBJ1-5, reads DVKVTQSSRYLVKRTGEKVFLECVQDMDHENMFWYRQDPGLGLRLIYFSYDVKMKEKGDIPEGYSVSREKKERFSLILESASTNQTSMYLCASRYPGPNQPQHFGDGTRLSIL.

V usage is TRBV24-1 and J usage is TRBJ2-7, with 10 bases aligning to TRBD2. CDR1 and CDR2 (germline): KGHDR, SFDVKD. The length of the CDR3 is 17 residues. The V gene end was trimmed by 8 bases and the J gene end by 7 bases; junction bases not matched to a gene: 19. This CDR3 reads CATNPPGWLAGVKEQYF. For the CDR3, the DNA is TGTGCCACCAACCCGCCAGGGTGGCTAGCGGGAGTGAAAGAGCAGTACTTC.

The chain uses TRBV27 and TRBJ2-7, with TRBD2 matching over 7 bases. This CDR3 contains 14 residues. Per germline, CDR1 MNHEY and CDR2 SMNVEV (reference sequence). V was clipped by 3 bases and J by 0 bases; unmatched bases: 2. CDR3 DNA: TGTGCCAGCAGTTTTAGGGACTACTCCTACGAGCAGTACTTC. As protein: CASSFRDYSYEQYF.

The sample holds a few counts of this clone. The CDR3 region is CASSGGQGRPYEQYF. The DNA of the CDR3 is TGTGCCAGCAGCGGAGGACAGGGGCGTCCCTACGAGCAGTACTTC. This chain links TRBV9 with TRBJ2-7, with 9 bases lining up with TRBD1. Trimming removed 3 bases from V and 2 bases from J; junction bases left unmatched: 6. Germline CDR1 SGDLS, CDR2 YYNGEE. The CDR3 totals 15 residues. The complete variable domain, with remaining parts taken from reference TRBV9 and TRBJ2-7, reads DSGVTQTPKHLITATGQRVTLRCSPRSGDLSVYWYQQSLDQGLQFLIQYYNGEERAKGNILERFSAQQFPDLHSELNLSSLELGDSALYFCASSGGQGRPYEQYFGPGTRLTVT.

This clone showed up just once. V usage is TRBV6-6 and J usage is TRBJ2-7; D is unclear. The CDR3 runs to 14 residues. The germline V and J ends were trimmed by 0 bases and 0 bases, with 6 bases remaining between them. Germline CDR1 reads MNHNY; CDR2 reads SVGAGI (reference sequence). This CDR3 is CASSYSLSSYEQYF. The CDR3 DNA follows: TGTGCCAGCAGTTACTCGCTGAGCTCCTACGAGCAGTACTTC.

The DNA for the CDR3 is TGTGCCAGCAGTCGCACAGGGGGCGGCAATCAGCCCCAGCATTTT. It encodes CASSRTGGGNQPQHF. The gene calls are TRBV6-6 and TRBJ1-5, with 9 bases that match TRBD1. V was clipped by 5 bases and J by 2 bases; unmatched bases: 4. This CDR3 comprises 15 residues. From germline, CDR1 is MNHNY and CDR2 SVGAGI (reference sequence).

This rearrangement joins TRBV2 to TRBJ2-7; D ambiguous. CDR3 length: 14 residues. From germline, CDR1 is SNHLY and CDR2 FYNNEI. V lost 4 bases and J lost 0, with 10 bases in between. The CDR3 is CASSATRHSYEQYF. The CDR3, as DNA: TGTGCCAGCAGTGCGACCAGGCACTCCTACGAGCAGTACTTC.

In DNA form, the CDR3 reads TGTGCCAGCAGCCGAACAGGGGTAGAGGATAGGAATCAGCCCCAGCATTTT. It specifies CASSRTGVEDRNQPQHF. The J gene is TRBJ1-5, the V gene TRBV6-6, with 7 bases identical to TRBD1. The J segment lost 4 bases and the V segment lost 6 bases, leaving 15 bases of the junction unmatched. Germline lookup yields CDR1 MNHNY and CDR2 SVGAGI (reference sequence). The CDR3 has 17 amino acids.

The chain uses TRBV12-3 or TRBV12-4 and TRBJ2-7; D unresolved. The CDR3 runs 12 residues. Between the trimmed V and J ends, which lost 5 bases and 6 bases, there was a span of 11 bases. Here the CDR3 reads CASSPHPSEQYF. The CDR3 nucleotides are TGTGCCAGCAGTCCACATCCCTCCGAGCAGTACTTC.

CDR3: CASSLVSGRGTHEQYF. The DNA for the CDR3 is TGTGCCAGCAGCTTAGTATCGGGTCGGGGGACCCACGAGCAGTACTTC. J is TRBJ2-7 and V is TRBV7-2; a weak D match, TRBD2 (6 bases). Trimming took 1 base from V and 5 from J, leaving 18 bases between them. Germline V gives CDR1 SGHTA, CDR2 FQGNSA. This CDR3 has 16 amino acids. Based on the CDR3 plus reference TRBV7-2 and TRBJ2-7, the full variable domain is GAGVSQSPSNKVTEKGKDVELRCDPISGHTALYWYRQSLGQGLEFLIYFQGNSAPDKSGLPSDRFSAERTGGSVSTLTIQRTQQEDSAVYLCASSLVSGRGTHEQYFGPGTRLTVT.

V is TRBV6-5 and J is TRBJ1-2, with 9 nucleotides matching TRBD1. Germline CDR1 MNHEY, CDR2 SVGAGI. CDR3 length equals 13 residues. J lost 9 bases, V lost 6 bases, and 8 bases had no gene match. The CDR3 is CASSAGTGLSYTF. Written as DNA, the CDR3 is TGTGCCAGCAGCGCCGGGACAGGGTTGAGCTACACCTTC.

The chain is built from TRBV7-9 and TRBJ1-4; 10 bases match TRBD1. The V and J ends lost 7 bases and 7 bases, in that order; junction bases with no gene match: 6. Germline V gives CDR1 SEHNR, CDR2 FQNEAQ (reference sequence). This CDR3 has 14 residues. CDR3 sequence: CASIHDRGPEKLFF. In DNA, the CDR3 is TGTGCCAGCATCCACGACAGGGGGCCTGAAAAACTGTTTTTT. Full variable domain (outside the CDR3, taken from reference TRBV7-9 and TRBJ1-4): DTGVSQNPRHKITKRGQNVTFRCDPISEHNRLYWYRQTLGQGPEFLTYFQNEAQLEKSRLLSDRFSAERPKGSFSTLEIQRTEQGDSAMYLCASIHDRGPEKLFFGSGTQLSVL.

This chain connects TRBV7-9 to TRBJ1-1; D gene uncertain. CDR1 is SEHNR and CDR2 is FQNEAQ in the germline V gene (reference sequence). Trimming shortened V by 2 bases and J by 1 base, and 14 bases separated the two germline ends. The CDR3 runs to 16 residues. As DNA, the CDR3 is TGTGCCAGCAGCTTATTTGTCGGTTCCGGGAACACTGAAGCTTTCTTT. It translates to CASSLFVGSGNTEAFF.

The V call is TRBV15, the J call TRBJ1-5, with D perhaps TRBD1 (5 bases). Trimming pared 0 bases from V and 9 bases from J, leaving 12 bases between. CDR1 LNHNV and CDR2 YYDKDF come from the germline V gene (reference sequence). CDR3 length equals 14 residues. CDR3 sequence: CATSRERLGGPQHF. CDR3 nucleotide sequence: TGTGCCACCAGCAGAGAACGTTTGGGGGGGCCCCAGCATTTT.

The V gene is TRBV4-2, the J gene TRBJ1-6; D is perhaps TRBD1 (5 bases). V was trimmed by 0 bases and J by 10 bases, leaving 7 bases between them. Germline V gene sequence: CDR1 LGHNA, CDR2 YNFKEQ. The CDR3 spans 13 residues. CDR3 amino acids: CASSQERGSPLHF. CDR3 bases: TGTGCCAGCAGCCAAGAACGGGGGTCACCCCTCCACTTT.

The rearrangement links TRBV19 to TRBJ2-7, with TRBD1 matching 7 bases. This CDR3 region has 15 residues. The germline V gene has CDR1 LNHDA and CDR2 SQIVND (reference sequence). V trimming: 9 bases; J trimming: 3 bases; junction bases outside the gene matches: 14. CDR3 bases: TGTGCCAGCCGCCGGTTTGGCAGGGGGTTCTACGAGCAGTACTTC. The encoded protein is CASRRFGRGFYEQYF.

The chain links TRBV14 to TRBJ1-4; D ambiguous. Trimming took 4 bases from V and 4 from J, leaving 13 bases between them. Germline CDR1 and CDR2: SGHDN and FVKESK. The CDR3 contains 15 residues. CDR3 residues: CASSLTPQNNEKLFF. The CDR3 nucleotides are TGTGCCAGCAGCCTTACCCCACAGAATAATGAAAAACTGTTTTTT. Supplemented by reference TRBV14 and TRBJ1-4, the full variable domain reads EAGVTQFPSHSVIEKGQTVTLRCDPISGHDNLYWYRRVMGKEIKFLLHFVKESKQDESGMPNNRFLAERTGGTYSTLKVQPAELEDSGVYFCASSLTPQNNEKLFFGSGTQLSVL.

The chain couples TRBV5-6 to TRBJ2-7; 11 bases are shared with TRBD1. The V gene's germline CDR1 is SGHDT and CDR2 YYEEEE. The junction had 2 bases not matched to a gene; V was cut back by 0 bases and J by 3 bases. The CDR3 runs 15 residues. CDR3 amino acids: CASSLEGTGGYEQYF. CDR3 nucleotide sequence: TGTGCCAGCAGCTTGGAAGGGACAGGGGGCTACGAGCAGTACTTC.

This chain connects TRBV11-2 to TRBJ2-3, with TRBD1 as a possible D gene (5 bases). The length of the CDR3 is 15 residues. Trimming took 2 bases from V and 3 from J, leaving 12 bases between them. The V gene's germline CDR1 is SGHAT and CDR2 FQNNGV. In nucleotides, the CDR3 is TGTGCCAGCAGCTTAAGCAGGGTTGATACAGATACGCAGTATTTT. Amino acids: CASSLSRVDTDTQYF.

The chain joins TRBV24-1 to TRBJ2-1; TRBD1 agrees at 9 bases. The CDR3 runs to 16 residues. With 2 bases clipped from V and 2 bases from J, the junction kept 3 bases outside the gene matches. The germline V gene has CDR1 KGHDR and CDR2 SFDVKD. The CDR3 DNA reads TGTGCCACCAGTGATTGGACAGGGGTGACCTACAATGAGCAGTTCTTC. This gives the protein CATSDWTGVTYNEQFF.

The J gene is TRBJ1-1, the V gene TRBV19; possible D gene TRBD1, 5 bases. Germline V gives CDR1 LNHDA, CDR2 SQIVND (reference sequence). The CDR3 runs to 12 residues. V dropped 5 bases and J dropped 4 bases, with 8 bases sitting between them. CDR3 nucleotide sequence: TGTGCCAGTAGTCGAAGGGGCACTGAAGCTTTCTTT. It codes for CASSRRGTEAFF.

The chain carries TRBV9 and TRBJ1-1, with D possibly TRBD1 on 6 matching bases. The V and J ends lost 4 bases and 0 bases respectively, with 10 bases between them. Per germline, CDR1 SGDLS and CDR2 YYNGEE. The length of the CDR3 is 14 residues. Here the CDR3 DNA reads TGTGCCAGCAGCACGACAGGAATGAACACTGAAGCTTTCTTT. Translating gives CASSTTGMNTEAFF.